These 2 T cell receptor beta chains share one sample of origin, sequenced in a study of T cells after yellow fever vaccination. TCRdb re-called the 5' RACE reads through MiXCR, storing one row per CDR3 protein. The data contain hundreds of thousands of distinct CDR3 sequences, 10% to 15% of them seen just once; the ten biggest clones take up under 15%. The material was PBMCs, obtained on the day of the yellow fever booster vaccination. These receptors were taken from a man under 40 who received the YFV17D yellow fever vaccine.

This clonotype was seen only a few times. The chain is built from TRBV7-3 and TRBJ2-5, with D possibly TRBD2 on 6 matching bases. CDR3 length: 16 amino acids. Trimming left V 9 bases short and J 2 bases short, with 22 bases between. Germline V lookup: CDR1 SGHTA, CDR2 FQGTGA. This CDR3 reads CARTNPNRTTQETQYF. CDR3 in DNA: TGTGCCAGAACTAACCCGAACCGGACTACGCAAGAGACCCAGTACTTC.

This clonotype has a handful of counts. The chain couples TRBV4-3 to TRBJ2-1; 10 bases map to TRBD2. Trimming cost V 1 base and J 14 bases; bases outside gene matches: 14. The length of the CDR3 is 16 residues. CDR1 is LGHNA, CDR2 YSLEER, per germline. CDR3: CASSQGRGLAGEGEFF. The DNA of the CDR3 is TGCGCCAGCAGCCAAGGCCGTGGGCTAGCGGGAGAAGGGGAGTTCTTC.